This T cell receptor (beta chain) was documented in a study of T-cell reconstitution after alpha-beta-depleted transplantation in children. Whole-study findings and limits: Some patients showed high day-60 TCRbeta diversity, which derived from surviving recipient T cells and thymic progenitors. Most T-cell counts and diversity one year after the transplant came from T cells that were newly produced. About two months after transplant, alpha-beta T cells reportedly came from several hundred expanded graft clones.

Worth noting for this clonotype: Its cognate antigen is unknown.

The TCRbeta library was prepared with unique molecular identifiers. TCRdb called the PCR reads again in MiXCR, with one record for every CDR3 protein. The table shows 900,000 or so distinct CDR3 sequences, with around 15% occurring only once. The V and J ends lost 4 bases and 5 bases, in that order; junction bases with no gene match: 9. There are 15 residues in the CDR3. In germline, CDR1 is SEHNR, CDR2 FQNEAQ (reference sequence). The source of this sequence is a male patient between 10 and 17 years old who had a stem cell transplant for acute lymphoblastic leukemia, so the T cells may come from the graft donor. V and J are TRBV7-9 and TRBJ2-7; TRBD1 agrees at 9 bases. Sample: PBMCs, mostly from graft donor cells, taken 360 days after TCRalphabeta/CD19-depleted stem cell transplant. As DNA, the CDR3 is TGTGCCAGCAGCTCCACAGGGGGCAAGACCCACGAGCAGTACTTC. It codes for CASSSTGGKTHEQYF.